This T cell receptor (beta chain) comes out of a study of T cell repertoires in cytomegalovirus infection. Findings and limits, study-wide: Cumulative public TCR beta family frequency identified carriers of CMV plus the relevant HLA.

TCRdb re-derived calls from the reads in MiXCR, one entry per CDR3 protein. The sample yields roughly 720,000 distinct CDR3 sequences, about a third seen once. This clonotype was detected only a few times. Its antigen is not known. Germline CDR1 and CDR2: SGHVS and FNYEAQ. Trimming took 3 bases from V and 0 from J, leaving 12 bases between them. CDR3 size: 16 residues. This clonotype originated in a human donor in good health (CMV status not recorded). Some clones in this sample may be carry-over from other donors' samples. The chain links TRBV7-6 to TRBJ1-5, with D maybe TRBD1 (5 bases). Specimen: PBMCs. The CDR3: CASSLFGRGSNQPQHF. The CDR3 nucleotides read TGTGCCAGCAGCTTGTTTGGGAGGGGTAGCAATCAGCCCCAGCATTTT.